Detailed here is one T cell receptor (beta chain). Its recognized antigen is unknown. One base away there is no much larger clone; base qualities are not given. From the germline V gene, CDR1 is SGHDT and CDR2 is YYEEEE. Trimming takes 4 bases off V and 10 bases off J; junction bases not matched to a gene: 4. The CDR3 numbers 11 residues from cysteine through phenylalanine. Only the CDR3 part of the read is kept: 33 bases, read in frame from the first base. The data stem from a study of identical twins (dated by TCRdb to the mid-2010s). General notes on the study: To test whether fetal clonotypes persist, this study deep-sequenced TCR alpha and beta repertoires from monozygotic twins, from unrelated adults of various ages, and from cord blood. To rule out contamination, the twin experiments were replicated at different times with different library preparation protocols. Overall results and qualifications from the work: Because the same donors could not be followed over many years, the conclusions depended on cross-sectional statistical analysis. In beta out-of-frame sequences, excess twin sharing was weaker, because having fewer shared sequences lowered the signal-to-noise ratio. Fewer insertions were carried by abundant cord blood beta clonotypes, a similar but weaker trend appeared in young adult naive repertoires, and no such trend appeared in memory repertoires. Recombination models systematically underestimated out-of-frame TCR alpha sharing in monozygotic twins but agreed with sharing between unrelated individuals. Out-of-frame TCR alpha sequences shared between twins showed an excess of low generation-probability sequences compared with coincidental sharing between unrelated individuals. Invariant T cells such as MAIT and iNKT could partly confound zero-insertion analyses, though diverse VJ usage argued against this for most clonotypes.

Every donor was a healthy Caucasian. The twin cohort consisted of three pairs of female monozygotic twins, all aged about 18 to 29 years. Positive isolation kits from Invitrogen were used to isolate CD4+ and CD8+ T cell populations. Libraries were prepared through 5' RACE. The reads were generated on an Illumina HiSeq 2000. Template switching introduced a universal primer binding site; the final cDNA contained a unique molecular identifier, enabling accurate counting of TCR cDNA molecules. Specific primers in the conserved constant-segment region were used to synthesize first-strand cDNA for TCR alpha and beta chains. To control for contamination, each cDNA library was double barcoded with a SMART-Mk sample barcode plus Illumina barcodes. TruSeq adapter sequences along with Illumina sample barcodes were introduced in two successive PCR steps. The Illumina HiSeq platform was used with custom primers to sequence TCR alpha and beta cDNA libraries. As for the original processing: MiGEC processed the raw reads to extract unique molecular identifiers, while MiXCR was used to determine the CDR3 positions. For each individual, recombination models were inferred using an EM algorithm with the repgenHMM and IGoR tools. The tcR package in R was used for shared clonotype analysis, with sharing normalized by the product of cloneset sizes. To study raw recombination free of thymic and clonal selection effects, out-of-frame nonproductive sequences were analyzed. TCRdb ran its own pipeline on the public reads, namely fastp trimming at Q25 and MiXCR clone calling, and kept in-frame beta chains. When rows share a CDR3 protein, they turn into one entry using the most common DNA and genes. The V and J calls were not made by the authors but by TCRdb's processing. In all, the sample holds roughly 540,000 distinct CDR3 sequences, and less than 25% of those were seen once. The ten largest clones take up 0.75% to 0.95% of the sample.

Separately, the same data were catalogued under a study of T cells expressing NK-cell markers. As the second paper documents: TCR beta-chain repertoires were profiled in sorted CD3+CD56+NKG2C+, CD3+CD56+NKG2C- and CD3+CD56-NKG2C+ T-cell subsets from several donors. Of the eight sequenced donors, seven were found to be HCMV-seropositive and one was found to be HCMV-seronegative. In several experiments an anti-gammadeltaTCR antibody was added to restrict sorting to alphabetaTCR-expressing T cells. In several donors, the dominant CD3+CD56+NKG2C+ clonotypes ranked among the top 10 CD8+ clonotypes, making up 1.0-7.0% of CD8+ T cells. Those dominant clonotypes were again the most abundant among CD3+CD56-NKG2C+ cells in a handful of donors, at about 28.3-65%. Whether the expanded NKG2C-expressing T cell clones were specific for HCMV antigens was left unclear. The study sequenced eight donors, all healthy volunteers chosen at random: three men and five women. HCMV-specific IgG was detected in serum with a commercial ELISA kit to determine HCMV serostatus. Reads were demultiplexed and grouped by UMI with MIGEC, and clonotypes were assembled and quantified with MiTCR. To exclude erroneous sequences, any TCR cDNA sequence not supported by at least two reads was discarded. The tcR package was used for downstream repertoire analysis, and clonotypes were matched across fractions by CDR3 nucleotide sequence plus V segment. VDJmatch was used to annotate antigen specificity against VDJdb, with one amino acid substitution in CDR3 allowed.

This TCR was sampled from a woman in her late teens or twenties in good health. The chain was built from TRBV5-6 and TRBJ1-1, with 7 junctional bases fitting TRBD1. Sequenced: CD4+ T cells sorted from blood. The CDR3 region has the sequence CASSVGTAAFF. The nucleotides are TGTGCCAGCAGCGTCGGGACAGCAGCTTTCTTT.